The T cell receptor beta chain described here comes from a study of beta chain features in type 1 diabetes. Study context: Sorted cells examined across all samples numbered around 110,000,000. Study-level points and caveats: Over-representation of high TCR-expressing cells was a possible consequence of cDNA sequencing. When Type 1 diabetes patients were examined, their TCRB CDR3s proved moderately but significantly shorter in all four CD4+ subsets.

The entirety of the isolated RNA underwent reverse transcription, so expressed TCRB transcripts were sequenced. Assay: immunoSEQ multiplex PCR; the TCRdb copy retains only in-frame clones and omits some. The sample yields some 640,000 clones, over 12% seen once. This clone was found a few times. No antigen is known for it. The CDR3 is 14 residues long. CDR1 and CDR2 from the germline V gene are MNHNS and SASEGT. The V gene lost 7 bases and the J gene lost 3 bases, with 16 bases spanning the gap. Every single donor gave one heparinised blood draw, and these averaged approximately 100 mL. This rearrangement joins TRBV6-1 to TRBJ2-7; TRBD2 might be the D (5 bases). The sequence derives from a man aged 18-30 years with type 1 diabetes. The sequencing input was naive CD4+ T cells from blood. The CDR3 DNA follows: TGTGCCAGCACCCGGGGTTCTCCCGGCTACGAGCAGTACTTC. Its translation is CASTRGSPGYEQYF.